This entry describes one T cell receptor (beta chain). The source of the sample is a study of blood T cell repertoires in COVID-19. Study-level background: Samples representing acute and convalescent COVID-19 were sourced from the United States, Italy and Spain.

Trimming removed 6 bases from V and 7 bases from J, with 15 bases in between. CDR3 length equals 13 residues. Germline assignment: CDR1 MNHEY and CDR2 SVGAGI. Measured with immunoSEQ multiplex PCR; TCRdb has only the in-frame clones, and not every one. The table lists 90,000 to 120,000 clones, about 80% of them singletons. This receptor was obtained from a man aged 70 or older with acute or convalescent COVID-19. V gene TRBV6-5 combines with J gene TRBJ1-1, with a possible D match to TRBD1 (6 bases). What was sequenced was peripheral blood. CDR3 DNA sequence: TGTGCCAGCAGACCTTCTCAGGACAGTGAAGCTTTCTTT. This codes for CASRPSQDSEAFF.